One sample yielded the 3 T cell receptor beta chains listed below, sequenced in a study of T cell therapy after organ transplantation (dated by TCRdb to between 2018 and 2020). The time point label, read with the paper, signifies: 4-8 weeks after completion of therapy. Library preparation used the immunoSEQ multiplex PCR assay. TCRdb carries this immuneACCESS record with in-frame sequences only. Its versions omit some clonotypes, under half of them owing to an unresolved V gene in the studies checked, with the rest unexplained. The sample contains roughly 6,200 clones, just under 75% of them found a single time. The biggest ten clones account for about 30% of the sample. Their specific antigens are unknown. The source was CD8+ T cells from blood, collected after autologous CMV-specific T cell therapy. These receptors all stem from a human patient who had received a solid organ transplant and had CMV disease. After a transplant, some T cells may have been passed on by the graft donor.

The V gene is TRBV28, the J gene TRBJ2-1; 10 nucleotides agree with TRBD2. CDR3 length: 17 residues. Germline V lookup: CDR1 MDHEN, CDR2 SYDVKM. The ends lost 2 bases at V and 5 bases at J; junction bases unmatched: 9. DNA of the CDR3: TGTGCCAGCAGTTTAGTCTTGGGGCTAGCGGGAGACAATGAGCAGTTCTTC. Protein sequence: CASSLVLGLAGDNEQFF.

The chain uses TRBV4-3 and TRBJ1-2, with 9 bases identical to TRBD1. CDR1 LGHNA and CDR2 YSLEER come from the germline V gene. The CDR3 is 14 residues long. The ends lost 1 base at V and 7 bases at J; junction bases unmatched: 4. The CDR3 here is CASSQVQGAAGYTF. The CDR3 nucleotides read TGCGCCAGCAGCCAAGTACAGGGGGCGGCTGGCTACACCTTC.

CDR3 protein: CASSEAVYEQYF. CDR3 in DNA: TGTGCCAGCAGTGAAGCGGTATACGAGCAGTACTTC. The V call is TRBV13, the J call TRBJ2-7; perhaps TRBD2 as D (5 bases). V was shortened by 6 bases and J by 4 bases, with 10 bases between the two germline ends. There are 12 residues in the CDR3. Germline-derived CDR1 and CDR2 are PRHDT and FYEKMQ (reference sequence).